These 24 T cell receptor beta chains came from one sample sequenced in a study of T cells in Graves' hyperthyroidism and ophthalmopathy. TCR beta CDR3 sequences were amplified from RNA transcripts. HTBI primers were the set used in a first-round RT-PCR of the TCR CDR3. TCRdb called the multiplex PCR reads again in MiXCR, with one record for every CDR3 protein. This sample carries 350,000 to 400,000 distinct CDR3 sequences, about a fifth of them seen once, and the ten largest clones take around 4%. Sequences were obtained from blood. These receptors originate from a woman under 30 with Graves' hyperthyroidism.

This clonotype was observed at least ten times. The chain couples TRBV20-1 to TRBJ1-5; TRBD1 might be the D (5 bases). The CDR3 spans 15 residues. Trimming left V 2 bases short and J 0 bases short, with 11 bases between. Per germline, CDR1 DFQATT and CDR2 SNEGSKA (reference sequence). CDR3 protein: CSARPLGRSNQPQHF. The CDR3 coding sequence is TGCAGTGCTAGACCCCTGGGACGTAGCAATCAGCCCCAGCATTTT.

This clonotype occurred many times. The rearrangement joins TRBV7-8 to TRBJ2-7, with D perhaps matching TRBD2 (5 bases). V was trimmed by 0 bases and J by 0 bases, leaving 6 bases between them. CDR1 SGHVS and CDR2 FQNEAQ come from the germline V gene. The CDR3 runs 14 residues. CDR3 residues: CASSLAAVSYEQYF. In nucleotides, the CDR3 is TGTGCCAGCAGCTTAGCAGCGGTCTCCTACGAGCAGTACTTC.

This clonotype has a count of ten or more. This chain links TRBV12-3 or TRBV12-4 with TRBJ1-2; D is undetermined. There are 11 residues in the CDR3. V lost 3 bases, J lost 6 bases, and 5 bases lay in between. In DNA form, the CDR3 reads TGTGCCAGCAGTTTGGGGAATGGCTACACCTTC. Translation gives CASSLGNGYTF.

This clonotype was seen ten or more times. V and J are TRBV28 and TRBJ1-2; D gene uncertain. In germline, CDR1 is MDHEN, CDR2 SYDVKM. The V and J ends lost 4 bases and 7 bases respectively, with 13 bases between them. The CDR3 loop spans 13 amino acids. The CDR3 DNA reads as TGTGCCAGCAGTTCCCCCGCGGGAGTTGGCTACACCTTC. Residues: CASSSPAGVGYTF.

At least ten counts were recorded for this clonotype. V and J are TRBV29-1 and TRBJ2-7; the D gene is possibly TRBD1 (7 bases). This CDR3 is 12 amino acids long. CDR1 is SQVTM, CDR2 ANQGSEA, per germline. Trimming removed 7 bases from V and 0 bases from J, with 10 bases in between. The chain's CDR3 is CSGGDSSYEQYF. The DNA of the CDR3 is TGCAGCGGGGGGGACAGCTCCTACGAGCAGTACTTC.

This clonotype showed up many times. The chain employs TRBV27 and TRBJ1-5, with D maybe TRBD1 (6 bases). Trimming removed 6 bases at V and 4 bases at J, with 16 bases between. Germline CDR1 MNHEY, CDR2 SMNVEV (reference sequence). This CDR3 contains 15 residues. The CDR3 protein is CASSPDSTPNQPQHF. The CDR3 region has the DNA TGTGCCAGCAGCCCGGACAGCACTCCGAATCAGCCCCAGCATTTT.

This sequence joins TRBV6-5 and TRBJ1-1, with D uncertain. The length of the CDR3 is 14 residues. Germline values: CDR1 MNHEY, CDR2 SVGAGI. V was trimmed by 2 bases and J by 9 bases, leaving 16 bases between them. This CDR3 is CASSYATESPKAFF. The CDR3 DNA sequence: TGTGCCAGCAGTTACGCGACGGAATCACCTAAAGCTTTCTTT.

This clonotype appeared many times. The chain has TRBV24-1 and TRBJ2-1; D is unresolved. CDR1 and CDR2 from the germline V gene are KGHDR and SFDVKD. V was trimmed by 8 bases and J by 4 bases, leaving 8 bases between them. The length of the CDR3 is 12 residues. DNA for the CDR3: TGTGCCACCACCGATTTATACAATGAGCAGTTCTTC. Translated, it gives CATTDLYNEQFF.

This clonotype has ten or more counts. V is TRBV13 and J is TRBJ2-7; 8 bases match TRBD1. Germline CDR1 PRHDT, CDR2 FYEKMQ (reference sequence). The CDR3 length is 14 residues. V shed 3 bases, J shed 5 bases, and the junction held 6 bases outside the gene matches. In DNA, the CDR3 is TGTGCCAGCAGCTTCGAGGACAGGGTGGACGAGCAGTACTTC. It specifies CASSFEDRVDEQYF.

This clonotype was counted many times. This chain connects TRBV4-1 to TRBJ1-1; 7 positions match TRBD1. The J segment lost 0 bases and the V segment lost 1 base, leaving 2 bases of the junction unmatched. Germline V lookup: CDR1 MGHRA, CDR2 YSYEKL. The CDR3 runs to 15 residues. The CDR3 reads CASSQVGTVNTEAFF. As DNA, the CDR3 is TGCGCCAGCAGCCAAGTGGGGACAGTGAACACTGAAGCTTTCTTT.

This clonotype was seen more than once but under ten times. The chain uses TRBV29-1 and TRBJ2-5; D not resolved. The CDR3 is 10 amino acids. Germline CDR1 and CDR2: SQVTM and ANQGSEA. The ends were cut back, 7 bases at V and 5 bases at J, with 8 bases in the middle. This CDR3 reads CSGQSETQYF. The CDR3 DNA is TGCAGCGGACAATCGGAGACCCAGTACTTC.

This chain links TRBV24-1 with TRBJ1-1, with a weak D call TRBD1 (5 bases). Germline V gene data show CDR1 as KGHDR and CDR2 as SFDVKD. Trimming left V 4 bases short and J 6 bases short, with 17 bases between. This CDR3 comprises 15 residues. This CDR3 is CATSEAGTPGAEAFF. CDR3 DNA sequence: TGTGCCACCAGTGAGGCCGGGACCCCTGGCGCTGAAGCTTTCTTT.

This clonotype was counted ten times or more. This sequence joins TRBV28 and TRBJ2-7; D unresolved. CDR1 is MDHEN and CDR2 is SYDVKM in the germline V gene. V was cut by 6 bases and J by 3 bases, with 9 bases left in between. The length of the CDR3 is 12 residues. CDR3 coding DNA: TGTGCCAGCAGCCTTACCTACTACGAGCAGTACTTC. It is translated as CASSLTYYEQYF.

Ten or more counts support this clonotype. The V gene is TRBV7-2, the J gene TRBJ2-2; D is possibly TRBD2 (6 bases). Germline V gene data show CDR1 as SGHTA and CDR2 as FQGNSA. Deletions cut 6 bases from V and 10 bases from J, with 21 bases between. CDR3 size: 15 residues. DNA for the CDR3: TGTGCCAGCAGTTATCGGTCGAGGGACTTGCAGGAGCTGTTTTTT. Its translation is CASSYRSRDLQELFF.

The CDR3 is CAWDRDSATLNEKLFF. In DNA, the CDR3 is TGTGCCTGGGATCGGGACAGCGCTACCCTAAATGAAAAACTGTTTTTT. The chain joins TRBV30 to TRBJ1-4; 7 bases are shared with TRBD1. V gave up 5 bases and J gave up 5 bases; unmatched junction bases: 14. CDR1 is GTSNPN, CDR2 SVGIG, per germline (reference sequence). The CDR3 runs to 16 residues.

This clonotype was picked up many times. DNA for the CDR3: TGCAGTGCTCCCCCACCGGGGGACTATGGCTACACCTTC. This sequence encodes CSAPPPGDYGYTF. V is TRBV20-1 and J is TRBJ1-2, with D possibly being TRBD1 (5 bases). The CDR3 runs 13 residues. Germline CDR1 is DFQATT and CDR2 is SNEGSKA (reference sequence). The V end was cut by 5 bases, the J end by 3 bases, with 13 bases between.

In this sample, this clonotype turned up many times. The chain recombines TRBV20-1 with TRBJ1-2; D gene uncertain. Between the trimmed V and J ends, which lost 0 bases and 3 bases, there was a span of 11 bases. The CDR3 covers 14 residues. Germline V lookup: CDR1 DFQATT, CDR2 SNEGSKA (reference sequence). The CDR3, as DNA: TGCAGTGCTAGAGAAGGGAGCGGCCACTATGGCTACACCTTC. Translating gives CSAREGSGHYGYTF.

The V call is TRBV28, the J call TRBJ2-5; 9 positions agree with TRBD1. Germline V gene sequence: CDR1 MDHEN, CDR2 SYDVKM. The CDR3 consists of 16 residues. The V segment lost 5 bases and the J segment 4 bases; nucleotides outside the gene matches: 11. The CDR3 DNA reads as TGTGCCAGCAGTGGCAGGGGACAGGGTAGGAGAGAGACCCAGTACTTC. This sequence encodes CASSGRGQGRRETQYF.

This clonotype was found a few times. The gene calls are TRBV5-1 and TRBJ1-1, with 8 bases fitting TRBD1. V shed 6 bases and J 4 bases; nucleotides not matched to a gene: 8. The CDR3 totals 14 residues. Germline values: CDR1 SGHRS, CDR2 YFSETQ. The CDR3 protein is CASTPGQVATEAFF. In DNA form, the CDR3 reads TGCGCCAGCACTCCGGGACAGGTTGCCACTGAAGCTTTCTTT.

This clonotype was counted at least ten times. This rearrangement joins TRBV11-2 to TRBJ2-7; possible D gene TRBD2, 6 bases. Per the germline V gene, CDR1 is SGHAT and CDR2 is FQNNGV. The V end was cut by 4 bases, the J end by 3 bases, with 10 bases between. The CDR3 is 13 amino acids. The CDR3 protein is CASSWDWYYEQYF. In DNA, the CDR3 is TGTGCCAGCAGCTGGGACTGGTACTACGAGCAGTACTTC.

This clonotype was seen repeatedly, ten times or more. The chain couples TRBV10-1 to TRBJ2-7, with D uncertain. The germline gives CDR1 WNHNN, CDR2 SYGVQD (reference sequence). Trimming removed 0 bases at V and 5 bases at J, with 5 bases between. The CDR3 has 12 residues. In DNA, the CDR3 is TGCGCCAGCAGTGAGTCTAGAGACGAGCAGTACTTC. Protein: CASSESRDEQYF.

This clonotype was counted ten times or more. CDR3 nucleotides: TGTGCCACCAGCAGAGATTTAGCGAATTGGGCGTTCACCGGGGAGCTGTTTTTT. Translating it yields CATSRDLANWAFTGELFF. The rearrangement joins TRBV15 to TRBJ2-2; TRBD2 might be the D (5 bases). This CDR3 contains 18 residues. The germline gives CDR1 LNHNV, CDR2 YYDKDF (reference sequence). The germline V and J ends were trimmed by 0 bases and 4 bases, with 18 bases remaining between them.

This clonotype appeared a few times. The chain couples TRBV11-1 to TRBJ1-1; perhaps TRBD1 as D (6 bases). Trimming cost V 6 bases and J 5 bases, with 25 bases left between them. The CDR3 is made up of 17 amino acids. Germline V lookup: CDR1 SGHAT, CDR2 FQDESV (reference sequence). The CDR3: CASSANGPGKRGTEAFF. As DNA, the CDR3 is TGTGCCAGCAGTGCTAACGGCCCTGGAAAGAGGGGGACTGAAGCTTTCTTT.

This clonotype occurred many times. The chain has TRBV2 and TRBJ1-5, with TRBD1 matching over 9 bases. With 7 bases clipped from V and 9 bases from J, the junction kept 10 bases outside the gene matches. The CDR3 extends over 14 amino acids. CDR1 and CDR2 from the germline V gene are SNHLY and FYNNEI. CDR3 region: CASNIGQGRGPQHF. The CDR3 nucleotides are TGTGCCAGCAATATTGGACAGGGGCGGGGGCCCCAGCATTTT.